The 14 T cell receptor beta chains below were found in one sample sequenced in a study of shared clonotypes between healthy human individuals (dated by TCRdb to 2020 to 2021). Library preparation used the immunoSEQ multiplex PCR assay. Entries here come from immuneACCESS through TCRdb and include only in-frame sequences with V and J called. Some clones fail to appear in such tables; in the studies checked, an unresolved V gene covers under half of the shortfall, and the cause of the remainder is unknown. The sample table holds 2,500,000 or so clones, of which approximately 90% were seen once. The ten top clones hold around 0.38% of the sample. Specimen: naive CD4+ T cells from PBMCs. The cell subset or site label here, explained by the study, means: CD45RA+ positively selected. The receptor set was obtained from a man younger than 35 in good health. Some clones in this sample may be carry-over from other donors' samples.

This clone was seen more than once but under ten times. The V and J genes are TRBV27 and TRBJ2-7; 9 nucleotides match TRBD2. CDR3 size: 15 residues. V shed 4 bases and J 4 bases; nucleotides not matched to a gene: 8. Germline values: CDR1 MNHEY, CDR2 SMNVEV (reference sequence). The CDR3 coding sequence is TGTGCCAGCAGTTGGGGACTAGCCGGGCTATACGAGCAGTACTTC. It yields the protein CASSWGLAGLYEQYF.

The chain links TRBV21-1 to TRBJ2-5. TRBV21-1 is recorded as a pseudogene. The CDR3 consists of 16 residues. CDR3 region: CASSKALYGKQETQYF. The DNA for the CDR3 is TGTGCCAGCAGCAAAGCGCTTTATGGGAAACAAGAGACCCAGTACTTC.

V usage is TRBV7-9 and J usage is TRBJ1-1; no clear D gene. The V and J ends lost 6 bases and 8 bases respectively, with 19 bases between them. The CDR3 extends over 14 amino acids. In germline, CDR1 is SEHNR, CDR2 FQNEAQ (reference sequence). As DNA, the CDR3 is TGTGCCAGCAGTGCTATTTCGGGCCACCTCGAAGCTTTCTTT. It codes for CASSAISGHLEAFF.

V gene TRBV9 combines with J gene TRBJ2-3, with TRBD2 matching 8 bases. Germline CDR1 SGDLS, CDR2 YYNGEE. V dropped 7 bases and J dropped 3; count of bases not matched to a gene: 7. The CDR3 spans 14 residues. The CDR3 region has the DNA TGTGCCAGCTCGAGCGGGAGTGCGACAGATACGCAGTATTTT. As protein: CASSSGSATDTQYF.

This clone was detected only once. This chain joins TRBV27 and TRBJ1-1, with D possibly matching TRBD1 (5 bases). The length of the CDR3 is 14 residues. V gave up 0 bases and J gave up 11 bases, with 16 bases separating them. Germline V gives CDR1 MNHEY, CDR2 SMNVEV (reference sequence). The CDR3 region has the DNA TGTGCCAGCAGTTTATCGGGGGGTGTAGGTCTCGCTTTCTTT. Translation gives CASSLSGGVGLAFF.

This chain connects TRBV2 to TRBJ1-2; no reliable D call. CDR1 and CDR2 (germline): SNHLY, FYNNEI. Trimming removed 0 bases at V and 0 bases at J, with 11 bases between. The CDR3 has 16 amino acids. The CDR3 DNA reads as TGTGCCAGCAGTGAAGCTAGGGCAGGTACTAACTATGGCTACACCTTC. Translated: CASSEARAGTNYGYTF.

The chain combines TRBV28 with TRBJ2-3; TRBD2 aligns across 9 bases. CDR3 length: 17 residues. Looked up from germline, CDR1 is MDHEN and CDR2 is SYDVKM. Germline trimming cut 2 bases from V and 6 bases from J; bases unmatched to any gene: 12. CDR3 DNA: TGTGCCAGCAGTTTAAGGGGACTAGCTTCTCCCGGGGATACGCAGTATTTT. Translation gives CASSLRGLASPGDTQYF.

The chain is built from TRBV7-2 and TRBJ2-7; D is unclear. Trimming left V 2 bases short and J 0 bases short, with 8 bases between. Germline V gives CDR1 SGHTA, CDR2 FQGNSA. This CDR3 contains 14 residues. The CDR3 loop is CASSLTLPSYEQYF. The CDR3 DNA follows: TGTGCCAGCAGCTTAACACTTCCCTCCTACGAGCAGTACTTC. Full variable domain (remainder filled in from reference TRBV7-2 and TRBJ2-7): GAGVSQSPSNKVTEKGKDVELRCDPISGHTALYWYRQSLGQGLEFLIYFQGNSAPDKSGLPSDRFSAERTGGSVSTLTIQRTQQEDSAVYLCASSLTLPSYEQYFGPGTRLTVT.

V gene TRBV5-1 combines with J gene TRBJ2-7; the match to TRBD1 covers 9 bases. Germline trimming cut 5 bases from V and 2 bases from J; bases unmatched to any gene: 5. Germline assignment: CDR1 SGHRS and CDR2 YFSETQ. This CDR3 region has 14 residues. The CDR3 region has the DNA TGCGCCAGCAGGTCCGGGACAGGGCCCTACGAGCAGTACTTC. Its protein is CASRSGTGPYEQYF.

The J gene is TRBJ2-1, the V gene TRBV27; 9 nucleotides align to TRBD1. Germline V gene data show CDR1 as MNHEY and CDR2 as SMNVEV (reference sequence). V was clipped by 6 bases and J by 6 bases; unmatched bases: 9. The CDR3 is 15 amino acids. CDR3 region: CASSLDRGGSNEQFF. CDR3 nucleotides: TGTGCCAGCAGCCTGGACAGGGGAGGTTCCAATGAGCAGTTCTTC.

The CDR3 protein is CASSPRQDQNGYTF. The CDR3, as DNA: TGTGCCAGCAGTCCTAGACAGGACCAGAATGGCTACACCTTC. The V call is TRBV28, the J call TRBJ1-2, with a weak D call TRBD1 (6 bases). The germline V gene has CDR1 MDHEN and CDR2 SYDVKM. V gave up 5 bases and J gave up 6 bases, with 16 bases separating them. The CDR3 is made up of 14 amino acids.

V is TRBV5-4 and J is TRBJ2-1, with 9 bases fitting TRBD1. V shed 5 bases and J 6 bases; nucleotides not matched to a gene: 12. CDR1 is SGHNT and CDR2 is YYREEE in the germline V gene (reference sequence). The CDR3 length is 16 residues. The CDR3 reads CASRGSGTGNFNEQFF. In nucleotides, the CDR3 is TGTGCCAGCAGAGGCTCCGGGACAGGGAATTTCAATGAGCAGTTCTTC.

The chain combines TRBV6-5 with TRBJ2-3, with D possibly TRBD2 on 6 matching bases. Germline CDR1 MNHEY, CDR2 SVGAGI. The V gene lost 2 bases and the J gene lost 0 bases, with 9 bases spanning the gap. The CDR3 totals 15 residues. Here the CDR3 reads CASSYGGASTDTQYF. The DNA for the CDR3 is TGTGCCAGCAGTTACGGAGGGGCTAGCACAGATACGCAGTATTTT.

Only one count was recorded for this clone. The gene calls are TRBV4-1 and TRBJ2-3; no reliable D call. The CDR3 extends over 13 amino acids. Germline-derived CDR1 and CDR2 are MGHRA and YSYEKL. The V end was cut by 4 bases, the J end by 6 bases, with 11 bases between. The CDR3 DNA reads TGCGCCAGCAGCCTACCAGAGGTCGATACGCAGTATTTT. Encoded protein: CASSLPEVDTQYF.